Following are 22 T cell receptor beta chains from one sample sequenced in a study of blood T cells in healthy people across ages. PCR was performed a second time for about 7 to 12 cycles using a sample-barcoded 5' primer and a J-beta primer mix. MiXCR was run by TCRdb on the 5' RACE reads, yielding one entry per CDR3 protein. This sample has 650,000 to 1,000,000 distinct CDR3 sequences, with 30% to 45% found just once. Sequencing was performed on blood. The receptors were sampled from a man aged 18 to 35 in good health.

The chain joins TRBV12-5 to TRBJ2-7, with TRBD2 matching 10 bases. Trimming removed 3 bases from V and 7 bases from J; junction bases left unmatched: 12. The CDR3 covers 16 residues. Germline lookup yields CDR1 LGHNT and CDR2 FRNRAP. The CDR3 loop reads CASGLRLAGAYNEQYF. CDR3 DNA: TGTGCTAGTGGTTTACGCCTAGCGGGGGCATACAATGAGCAGTACTTC.

This clonotype was picked up many times. The chain joins TRBV6-2 or TRBV6-3 to TRBJ2-3; 7 bases align to TRBD1. Unmatched junction bases numbered 2, after V lost 6 bases and J lost 5 bases. This CDR3 spans 12 amino acids. Germline values: CDR1 MNHEY, CDR2 SVGEGT. As DNA, the CDR3 is TGTGCCAGCAGCCGGGACAGAGATACGCAGTATTTT. Amino acids: CASSRDRDTQYF.

A word on this clonotype: The germline gene is not matched at one end of the junction; a read error may be the cause. The chain carries TRBV4-1 and TRBJ2-6, with a tentative D call TRBD1 (5 bases). The CDR3 length is 17 residues. The germline V gene has CDR1 MGHRA and CDR2 YSYEKL. As DNA, the CDR3 is TGCGCCAGCAGCCTTTCCTCGAGTAGCTCTGGGGCCAACGCCCTGACTTTC. Translated, it gives CASSLSSSSSGANALTF.

The chain links TRBV6-5 to TRBJ2-1, with 9 bases lining up with TRBD1. The CDR3 runs 16 residues. Germline-derived CDR1 and CDR2 are MNHEY and SVGAGI. The V and J ends lost 3 bases and 6 bases, in that order; junction bases with no gene match: 9. CDR3 sequence: CASSYSPGTGINEQFF. In nucleotides, the CDR3 is TGTGCCAGCAGTTATTCCCCGGGGACAGGGATCAATGAGCAGTTCTTC.

This clonotype has more than one count but fewer than ten. The V gene is TRBV5-5, the J gene TRBJ2-3; TRBD1 matches at 7 bases. Germline lookup yields CDR1 SGHKS and CDR2 YYEKEE (reference sequence). J lost 2 bases, V lost 4 bases, and 4 bases had no gene match. The length of the CDR3 is 14 residues. The CDR3 loop is CASSMGQHTDTQYF. The CDR3 DNA reads as TGTGCCAGCAGCATGGGACAGCACACAGATACGCAGTATTTT.

The chain combines TRBV28 with TRBJ1-4; possible D gene TRBD1, 6 bases. Germline loops: CDR1 MDHEN, CDR2 SYDVKM. V lost 6 bases, J lost 3 bases, and 14 bases lay in between. The CDR3 is made up of 15 amino acids. The chain's CDR3 is CASSPRQVPNEKLFF. The CDR3 bases are TGTGCCAGCAGCCCGCGACAGGTCCCTAATGAAAAACTGTTTTTT.

There are many counts of this clonotype. The chain employs TRBV4-3 and TRBJ2-7; tentatively, D is TRBD2 (6 bases). V was trimmed by 4 bases and J by 2 bases, leaving 15 bases between them. Germline CDR1 is LGHNA and CDR2 is YSLEER. The CDR3 length is 15 residues. Written as DNA, the CDR3 is TGCGCCAGCAGCCCCGGGGCGGGGTTTACCTACGAGCAGTACTTC. Translation: CASSPGAGFTYEQYF.

The chain has TRBV18 and TRBJ1-1; D gene ambiguous. V dropped 3 bases and J dropped 3 bases, with 14 bases sitting between them. The CDR3 is made up of 15 amino acids. Per germline, CDR1 KGHSH and CDR2 LQKENI. The CDR3 DNA reads TGTGCCAGCTCACCTCGGGCAGCTAGGGACACTGAAGCTTTCTTT. Residues: CASSPRAARDTEAFF.

In this sample, this clonotype turned up once. A read error may account for a junction end that differs from germline. The gene calls are TRBV7-2 and TRBJ2-5; the D is unclear. Looked up from germline, CDR1 is SGHTA and CDR2 is FQGNSA. CDR3 size: 14 residues. The CDR3 here is CVSSLEAVQETQYF. Written as DNA, the CDR3 is TGTGTCAGCAGCTTAGAGGCAGTTCAAGAGACCCAGTACTTC.

This clonotype has more than one count but fewer than ten. The rearrangement uses TRBV27 and TRBJ1-2; D remains ambiguous. This CDR3 is 16 amino acids long. The germline CDR1 and CDR2 sequences are MNHEY and SMNVEV (reference sequence). V lost 3 bases and J lost 5, with 19 bases in between. CDR3 loop: CASSFRAPIPGYGYTF. CDR3 in DNA: TGTGCCAGCAGTTTTAGGGCCCCAATACCTGGTTATGGCTACACCTTC.

Concerning this clonotype itself: A clone one base away is much larger, so this may be a read error. This chain connects TRBV6-5 to TRBJ2-1; D gene ambiguous. The V gene lost 10 bases and the J gene lost 9 bases, with 16 bases spanning the gap. Per the germline V gene, CDR1 is MNHEY and CDR2 is SVGAGI. CDR3 size: 12 residues. CDR3 region: CATIPTAGEQFF. The DNA for the CDR3 is TGTGCCACCATACCTACAGCTGGTGAGCAGTTCTTC.

V is TRBV12-3 or TRBV12-4 and J is TRBJ1-1; unclear D gene. The CDR3 extends over 14 amino acids. Trimming took off 6 bases at V and 5 bases at J, with 16 bases between the two ends. The CDR3 loop is CASSPPALWTEAFF. For the CDR3, the DNA is TGTGCCAGCAGCCCCCCGGCGCTTTGGACTGAAGCTTTCTTT.

This clonotype was detected a few times. This sequence joins TRBV29-1 and TRBJ1-1; 9 bases fit TRBD1. Germline V CDR1 and CDR2: SQVTM, ANQGSEA. With 7 bases clipped from V and 1 base from J, the junction kept 10 bases outside the gene matches. This CDR3 region has 15 residues. CDR3 sequence reads: CSATGRTGENTEAFF. The CDR3, as DNA: TGCAGCGCTACCGGGAGGACAGGGGAGAACACTGAAGCTTTCTTT.

The chain is built from TRBV2 and TRBJ2-1; D is possibly TRBD1 (5 bases). Trimming took 7 bases from V and 6 from J, leaving 13 bases between them. Germline assignment: CDR1 SNHLY and CDR2 FYNNEI. This CDR3 comprises 13 residues. The DNA for the CDR3 is TGTGCCAGCAACCCCGCAGGGTGCAATGAGCAGTTCTTC. This translates into CASNPAGCNEQFF.

In regard to this clonotype: At one end the junction does not follow the germline gene, possibly because of a read error. The CDR3 reads CASSLATGPYGYIF. As DNA, the CDR3 is TGCGCCAGCAGCTTGGCCACGGGTCCGTATGGCTACATCTTC. The rearrangement uses TRBV5-1 and TRBJ1-2; D is unclear. From germline, CDR1 is SGHRS and CDR2 YFSETQ. This CDR3 contains 14 residues.

The CDR3 loop reads CASSADGSSNYGYTF. CDR3 nucleotides: TGTGCCAGCAGTGCGGACGGGAGTTCTAACTATGGCTACACCTTC. The rearrangement uses TRBV25-1 and TRBJ1-2, with D unclear. The CDR3 totals 15 residues. Trimming shortened V by 4 bases and J by 0 bases, and 12 bases separated the two germline ends. Germline lookup yields CDR1 MGHDK and CDR2 SYGVNS.

The rearrangement joins TRBV10-3 to TRBJ2-7; D gene unclear. Germline values: CDR1 ENHRY, CDR2 SYGVKD. This CDR3 comprises 13 residues. Trimming removed 0 bases from V and 3 bases from J, with 6 bases in between. The CDR3 DNA is TGTGCCATCAGTGAGTCGGGGATCTACGAGCAGTACTTC. It translates to CAISESGIYEQYF.

This rearrangement joins TRBV5-1 to TRBJ2-2; possibly TRBD1 for D (6 bases). Deletions cut 2 bases from V and 1 base from J, with 12 bases between. Germline V gene sequence: CDR1 SGHRS, CDR2 YFSETQ. The CDR3 covers 16 residues. The CDR3 protein is CASSLSGALNTGELFF. CDR3 DNA sequence: TGCGCCAGCAGCTTATCAGGGGCCCTGAACACCGGGGAGCTGTTTTTT.

CDR3 DNA sequence: TGTGCCAGCAGCAAAGGTGTTCGGGGCTCCTACGAGCAGTACTTC. Protein product: CASSKGVRGSYEQYF. The chain recombines TRBV21-1 with TRBJ2-7. TRBV21-1 is annotated as a pseudogene. The CDR3 is made up of 15 amino acids.

This clonotype was seen a handful of times. The rearrangement links TRBV7-9 to TRBJ2-3, with D unresolved. Germline CDR1 reads SEHNR; CDR2 reads FQNEAQ (reference sequence). This CDR3 is 13 amino acids long. Between the trimmed V and J ends, which lost 3 bases and 4 bases, there was a span of 8 bases. The CDR3: CASSFFPPDTQYF. DNA of the CDR3: TGTGCCAGCAGCTTCTTCCCCCCAGATACGCAGTATTTT.

Remarks on this clonotype: One end of the junction fails to match germline, which may point to a read error. The chain employs TRBV7-9 and TRBJ1-2; TRBD1 matches at 9 bases. This CDR3 has 15 amino acids. CDR1 is SEHNR, CDR2 FQNEAQ, per germline (reference sequence). As DNA, the CDR3 is TGTGCCAACAGCTCTGGGACAGGGAATAACTATGGCTACACCTTC. Its protein is CANSSGTGNNYGYTF. Drawing the rest from reference TRBV7-9 and TRBJ1-2, the complete variable domain is DTGVSQNPRHKITKRGQNVTFRCDPISEHNRLYWYRQTLGQGPEFLTYFQNEAQLEKSRLLSDRFSAERPKGSFSTLEIQRTEQGDSAMYLCANSSGTGNNYGYTFGSGTRLTVV.

Concerning this clonotype itself: One end of the junction fails to match germline, which may point to a read error. The chain employs TRBV7-2 and TRBJ1-1; D remains ambiguous. The V gene's germline CDR1 is SGHTA and CDR2 FQGNSA. CDR3 length: 14 amino acids. For the CDR3, the DNA is TGTGCCGGCAGCTCGGTGAGCATGAACACTGAAGCTTTCTTT. This translates into CAGSSVSMNTEAFF.